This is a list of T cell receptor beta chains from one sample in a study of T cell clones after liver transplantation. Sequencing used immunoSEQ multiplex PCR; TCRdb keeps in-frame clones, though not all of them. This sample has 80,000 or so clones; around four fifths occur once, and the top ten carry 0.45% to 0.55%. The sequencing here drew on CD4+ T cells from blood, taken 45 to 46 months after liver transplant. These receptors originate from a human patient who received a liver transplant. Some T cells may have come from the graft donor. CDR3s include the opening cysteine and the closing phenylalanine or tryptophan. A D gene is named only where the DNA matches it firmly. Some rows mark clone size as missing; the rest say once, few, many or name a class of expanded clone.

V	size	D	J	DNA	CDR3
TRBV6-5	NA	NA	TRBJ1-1	TGTGCCAGCAGCAAGGGGGGTATCAACACTGAAGCTTTCTTT	CASSKGGINTEAFF
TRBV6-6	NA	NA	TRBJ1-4	TGTGCCAGCAGTTACTCGATGGGGGGTGTTGAAAAACTGTTTTTT	CASSYSMGGVEKLFF
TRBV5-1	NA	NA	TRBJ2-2	TGCGCCAGCAGCTTAATCGCTGGCGCGAACACCGGGGAGCTGTTTTTT	CASSLIAGANTGELFF
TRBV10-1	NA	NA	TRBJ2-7	TGCGCCAGACCCCGGGGACTTTCTATCTACGAGCAGTACTTC	CARPRGLSIYEQYF
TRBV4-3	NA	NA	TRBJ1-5	TGCGCCAGCAGCCAGTACAGTTTCGGCCAGCCCCAGCATTTT	CASSQYSFGQPQHF
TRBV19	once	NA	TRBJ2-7	TGTGCCAGTAGTATACGCGCAGGCCGCGGGGAGCAGTACTTC	CASSIRAGRGEQYF
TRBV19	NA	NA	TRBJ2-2	TGTGCCAGTAGTCTCACCCCCCCCGGGGAGCTGTTTTTT	CASSLTPPGELFF
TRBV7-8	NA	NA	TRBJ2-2	TGTGCCAGCAGCTTTTTAGGGGGCACCGGGGAGCTGTTTTTT	CASSFLGGTGELFF
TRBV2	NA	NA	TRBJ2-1	TGTGCCAGCAGCGAGGAGGGCGGCCCCTACAATGAGCAGTTCTTC	CASSEEGGPYNEQFF
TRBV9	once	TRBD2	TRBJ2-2	TGTGCCAGCAGCGTAGGGTTTGGCGGGAGTGGCGGGGAGCTGTTTTTT	CASSVGFGGSGGELFF
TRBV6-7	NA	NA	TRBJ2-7	TGTGCCAGCAGTTACCGGGGAGAGGAGTCCTACGAGCAGTACTTC	CASSYRGEESYEQYF
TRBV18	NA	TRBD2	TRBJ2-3	TGTGCCAGCTCAGAGGCTAGCGGGACCACAGATACGCAGTATTTT	CASSEASGTTDTQYF
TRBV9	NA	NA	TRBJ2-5	TGTGCCAGCAGCGTAGAGGGAATTCAAGAGACCCAGTACTTC	CASSVEGIQETQYF
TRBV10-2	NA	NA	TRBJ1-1	TGCGCCAGCAGGGACACGAACACTGAAGCTTTCTTT	CASRDTNTEAFF
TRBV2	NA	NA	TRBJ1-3	TGTGCCAGCGGGACGGTGGGGTCTTACTCTGGAAACACCATATATTTT	CASGTVGSYSGNTIYF
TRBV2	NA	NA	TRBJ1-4	TGTGCCAGCTTGAGGGGGAGCTGGACTAATGAAAAACTGTTTTTT	CASLRGSWTNEKLFF
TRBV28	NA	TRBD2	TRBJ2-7	TGTGCCACCCCCTCCGGGACTAGCTACGAGCAGTACTTC	CATPSGTSYEQYF
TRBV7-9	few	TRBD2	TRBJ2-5	TGTGCCAGCAGCTTAGTGCGGGAGCTGGAGACCCAGTACTTC	CASSLVRELETQYF
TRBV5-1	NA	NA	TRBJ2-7	TGCGCCAGCAGCTTGAAAGGTTACGGGCAGTACTTC	CASSLKGYGQYF
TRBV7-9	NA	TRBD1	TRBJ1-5	TGTGCCAGCAGCTTGGACAGGGGCAATCAGCCCCAGCATTTT	CASSLDRGNQPQHF
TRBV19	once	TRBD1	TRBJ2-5	TGTGCCAGTAGTATAGATGGGGCAGGGGGAGAGACCCAGTACTTC	CASSIDGAGGETQYF
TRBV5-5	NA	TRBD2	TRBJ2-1	TGTGCCAGCAGCTTTTGGCTGACTAGCTACTACAATGAGCAGTTCTTC	CASSFWLTSYYNEQFF
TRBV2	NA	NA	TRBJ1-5	TGTGCCAGCAGTCAGGGGAGCAATCAGCCCCAGCATTTT	CASSQGSNQPQHF
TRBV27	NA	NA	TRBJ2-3	TGTGCCAGCAGTTTTATCATCGGTGGGGGCTTAGGTACAGATACGCAGTATTTT	CASSFIIGGGLGTDTQYF